The present entry profiles one TCR beta chain with its context. What it binds is not known. This record belongs to a study of Ad26.COV2.S vaccination and SARS-CoV-2 variants. Produced via immunoSEQ multiplex PCR; TCRdb's table is partial and in-frame only. The profile shows some 350,000 clones, under 90% of them singletons. V lost 4 bases and J 3 bases, leaving 12 bases between the germline ends. CDR1 and CDR2 from the germline V gene are MGHRA and YSYEKL. The CDR3 has 14 residues. Specified treatment: roughly 19 received Ad26.COV2.S at low or high dose, single or two shots; roughly five received placebo; per-sample allocation not given. Repertoires come from day 63 after the first vaccine or placebo injection. Wuhan-strain spike was delivered by a replication-incompetent Ad26 vector. Overall study results and limits: Analyses that measured TCR breadth and depth may have underestimated total T cell responses.

The source material was peripheral blood, sampled in a trial of Ad26.COV2.S vaccine versus placebo. The origin of this receptor is a person aged 18-65 years who received the Ad26.COV2.S COVID-19 vaccine or a placebo. The genes are TRBV4-1 and TRBJ1-2; D is unresolved. The CDR3 here is CASSLVALDYGYTF. The CDR3 DNA is TGCGCCAGCAGCCTAGTGGCGTTAGACTATGGCTACACCTTC.